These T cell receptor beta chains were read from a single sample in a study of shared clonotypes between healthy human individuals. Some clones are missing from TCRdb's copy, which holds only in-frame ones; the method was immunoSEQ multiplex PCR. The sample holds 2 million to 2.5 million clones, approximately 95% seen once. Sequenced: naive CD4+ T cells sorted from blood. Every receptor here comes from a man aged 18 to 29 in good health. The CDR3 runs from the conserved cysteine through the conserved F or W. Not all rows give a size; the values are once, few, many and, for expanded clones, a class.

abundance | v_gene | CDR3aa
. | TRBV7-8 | CASSPVRFSTDTQYF
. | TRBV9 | CASSVVASGNAYNEQFF
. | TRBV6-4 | CASSSGSYNEQFF
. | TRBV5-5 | CASSRTDTGNTIYF
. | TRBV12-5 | CASGSRTTQAPNTEAFF
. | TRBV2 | CASSERWGPVYGYTF
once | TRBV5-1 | CASSSSPTGTSGRSYEQYF
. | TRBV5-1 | CASSLVGYEQYF
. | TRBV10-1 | CASSDSGLPQETQYF
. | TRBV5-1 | CASSLATENTGELFF
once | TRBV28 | CASRRTGADTQYF
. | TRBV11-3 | CASSLSEIYNEQFF
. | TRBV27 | CASSRDRVSYEQYF
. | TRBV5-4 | CASSQQGLSGNTIYF
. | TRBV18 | CASSPYLGDRDTGANVLTF
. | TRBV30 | CAWSARGYNSPLHF
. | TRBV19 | CASSISADGNEQFF
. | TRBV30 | CAWGGGQGAKASYNEQFF
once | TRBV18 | CASSPLQGSGETQYF
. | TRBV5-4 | CASSPAAQGATDTQYF
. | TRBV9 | CASSFAGTVNYGYTF
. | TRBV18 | CASSPFRGSDEQYF
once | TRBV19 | CASIKGGGLPYAGYTF
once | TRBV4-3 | CASSQRTSGSYEQYF
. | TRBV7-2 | CASSFVQVYPYEQYF
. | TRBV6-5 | CASSRGAYEQYF
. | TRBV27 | CASSFRGRGTEAFF
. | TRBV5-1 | CASSIGTGETQYF
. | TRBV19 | CASSPGEQRRAGELFF
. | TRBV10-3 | CAIGVQGTSPLHF